This T cell receptor (beta chain) came from a study of T-cell memory formation after mild COVID-19. The trim removed 7 bases at V and 4 bases at J, leaving 6 bases unmatched. The length of the CDR3 is 14 residues. Regarding the study as a whole: Clones which contracted sat mainly in CM and EM if CD4+, and in EMRA if CD8+.

MiXCR, applied by TCRdb to the 5' RACE reads, yields one record per CDR3 protein. This table has tens of thousands of distinct CDR3 sequences, approximately 9% appearing once. The table lists this clonotype with many counts. Antigen specificity is unknown. Sequencing was performed on PBMCs or a T cell subset sorted from them (not recorded which). This sequence originates from a man between 18 and 29 years old who had mild COVID-19 (a few samples of this study predate the infection). Cell type and time point are not known. The V and J genes are TRBV12-3 or TRBV12-4 and TRBJ2-3; 9 positions match TRBD2. Here the CDR3 reads CASTQRGGADTQYF. CDR3 nucleotides: TGTGCCAGCACCCAGCGCGGGGGGGCAGATACGCAGTATTTT.